Described below is a single T cell receptor beta chain sequence and its context. The data stem from a study of cytomegalovirus exposure and HLA in healthy donors. The PCR ran on 60 Vbeta and 13 Jbeta primers. Sequenced by immunoSEQ multiplex PCR; TCRdb stores in-frame clones only, minus some. This sample has some 200,000 clones, with more than 75% found just once. The CDR3 runs 16 residues. Germline V gene data show CDR1 as MNHNS and CDR2 as SASEGT. Trimming stripped 4 bases from V and 1 base from J, with 13 bases between. The sample taken for sequencing was PBMCs. This TCR was recovered from a girl younger than two in good health and CMV-seronegative. The V gene is TRBV6-1, the J gene TRBJ1-4, with D possibly TRBD1 on 5 matching bases. The CDR3 here is CASSVQEGVTNEKLFF. The CDR3 DNA is TGTGCCAGCAGTGTTCAGGAAGGGGTAACTAATGAAAAACTGTTTTTT.